This T cell receptor beta chain was sequenced in a study of cytotoxic CD8 clonotypes in ibrutinib-treated CLL. Profiled with immunoSEQ multiplex PCR; TCRdb holds only in-frame clones, not every one. The table shows approximately 150,000 clones, with 70% to 90% occurring only once. CDR3 length: 12 residues. V gave up 9 bases and J gave up 6 bases; unmatched junction bases: 6. CDR1 is SGHRS and CDR2 is YFSETQ in the germline V gene. The sequencing used PBMCs, collected at disease progression, from a patient treated with ibrutinib. This sequence originates from a human donor with chronic lymphocytic leukemia. V usage is TRBV5-1 and J usage is TRBJ2-1; TRBD1 matches 7 bases. The DNA of the CDR3 is TGCGCCACCAAGGGACAGCCCAATGAGCAGTTCTTC. This codes for CATKGQPNEQFF.